The text below deals with one TCR beta chain. CDR1 and CDR2 from the germline V gene are MDHEN and SYDVKM. The CDR3 has 15 amino acids. Between the trimmed V and J ends, which lost 8 bases and 0 bases, there was a span of 17 bases. The sample originates from a study of shared clonotypes between healthy human individuals. In replicate PCRs of sorted subsets, roughly 200 ng DNA, approximately 28,000 T cell genomes, was used. This table comes from immunoSEQ multiplex PCR, and its TCRdb copy is limited to in-frame clones, with some not included. The table shows 730,000 or so clones, with 72% occurring only once.

This receptor was identified in a woman aged 25-40 years in good health. The sequenced sample consisted of memory CD4+ T cells sorted from blood. Subset denoted: CD45RA-negative fraction. The rearrangement links TRBV28 to TRBJ2-7; perhaps TRBD1 as D (6 bases). The CDR3 DNA follows: TGTGCCAGCTTAGGCAGGGGCTGGAGCTCCTACGAGCAGTACTTC. This sequence encodes CASLGRGWSSYEQYF.